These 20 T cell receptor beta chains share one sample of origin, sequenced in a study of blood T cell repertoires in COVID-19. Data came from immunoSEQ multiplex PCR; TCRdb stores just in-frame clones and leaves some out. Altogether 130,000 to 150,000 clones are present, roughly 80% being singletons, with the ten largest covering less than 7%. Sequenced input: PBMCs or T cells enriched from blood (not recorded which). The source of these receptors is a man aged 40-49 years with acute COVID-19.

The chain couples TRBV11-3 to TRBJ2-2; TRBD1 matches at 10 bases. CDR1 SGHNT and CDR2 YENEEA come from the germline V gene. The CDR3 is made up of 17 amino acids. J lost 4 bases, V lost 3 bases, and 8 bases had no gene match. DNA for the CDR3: TGTGCCAGCAGCTTCTACGCCGGACAGGGGGGCACCGGGGAGCTGTTTTTT. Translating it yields CASSFYAGQGGTGELFF.

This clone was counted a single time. The CDR3 loop reads CASSYIETARYGYTF. The CDR3 DNA reads TGTGCCAGCAGTTACATTGAGACAGCGAGATATGGCTACACCTTC. This rearrangement joins TRBV6-2 or TRBV6-3 to TRBJ1-2; possibly TRBD1 for D (5 bases). This CDR3 contains 15 residues. The V end was cut by 2 bases, the J end by 5 bases, with 15 bases between. Germline CDR1 is MNHEY and CDR2 is SVGEGT.

This CDR3 reads CATKGGTAHEQYF. As DNA, the CDR3 is TGTGCCACAAAAGGGGGGACAGCGCACGAGCAGTACTTC. This rearrangement joins TRBV19 to TRBJ2-7; D may be TRBD1 (7 bases). The length of the CDR3 is 13 residues. Trimming cost V 10 bases and J 5 bases, with 18 bases left between them. CDR1 is LNHDA and CDR2 is SQIVND in the germline V gene (reference sequence).

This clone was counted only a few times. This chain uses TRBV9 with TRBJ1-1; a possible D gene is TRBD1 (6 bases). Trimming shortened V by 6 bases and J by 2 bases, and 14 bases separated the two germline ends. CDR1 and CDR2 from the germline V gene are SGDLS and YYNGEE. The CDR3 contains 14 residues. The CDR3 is CASTRGARNTEAFF. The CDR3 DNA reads TGTGCCAGCACCCGGGGGGCTAGAAACACTGAAGCTTTCTTT.

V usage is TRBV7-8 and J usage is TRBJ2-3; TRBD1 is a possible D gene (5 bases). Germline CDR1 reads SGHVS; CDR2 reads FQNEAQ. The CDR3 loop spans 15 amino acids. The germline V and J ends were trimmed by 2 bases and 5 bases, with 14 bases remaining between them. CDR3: CASSLRAGIGDTQYF. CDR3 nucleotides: TGTGCCAGCAGCTTACGGGCAGGGATCGGAGATACGCAGTATTTT.

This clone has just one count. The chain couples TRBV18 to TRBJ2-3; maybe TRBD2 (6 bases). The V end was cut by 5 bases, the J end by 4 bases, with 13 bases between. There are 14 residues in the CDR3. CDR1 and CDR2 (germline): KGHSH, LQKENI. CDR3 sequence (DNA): TGTGCCAGCTCAGTGCGGGGTGGGCCAGATACGCAGTATTTT. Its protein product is CASSVRGGPDTQYF.

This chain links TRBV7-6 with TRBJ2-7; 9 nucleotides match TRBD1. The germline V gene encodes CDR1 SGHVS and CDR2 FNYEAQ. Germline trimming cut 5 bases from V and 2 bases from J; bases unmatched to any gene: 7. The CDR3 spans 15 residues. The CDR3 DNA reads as TGTGCCAGCAGCGGACCGGGACAGGGTACCTACGAGCAGTACTTC. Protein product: CASSGPGQGTYEQYF.

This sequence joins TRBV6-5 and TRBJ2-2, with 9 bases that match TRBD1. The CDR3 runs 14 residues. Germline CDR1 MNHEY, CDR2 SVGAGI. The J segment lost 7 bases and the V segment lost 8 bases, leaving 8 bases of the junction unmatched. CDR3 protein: CASQNRGRIGELFF. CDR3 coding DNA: TGTGCCAGCCAGAACAGGGGGCGAATCGGGGAGCTGTTTTTT.

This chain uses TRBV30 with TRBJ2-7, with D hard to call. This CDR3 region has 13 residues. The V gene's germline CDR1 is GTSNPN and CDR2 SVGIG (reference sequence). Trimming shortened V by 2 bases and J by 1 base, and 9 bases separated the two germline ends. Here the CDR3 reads CAWSTDGSYEQYF. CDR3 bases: TGTGCCTGGAGTACAGACGGTTCCTACGAGCAGTACTTC.

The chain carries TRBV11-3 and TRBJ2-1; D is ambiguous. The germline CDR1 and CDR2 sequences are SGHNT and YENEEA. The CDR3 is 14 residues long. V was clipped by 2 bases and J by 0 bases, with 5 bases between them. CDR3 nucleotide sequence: TGTGCCAGCAGCTTATCAGGCTCCTACAATGAGCAGTTCTTC. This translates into CASSLSGSYNEQFF.

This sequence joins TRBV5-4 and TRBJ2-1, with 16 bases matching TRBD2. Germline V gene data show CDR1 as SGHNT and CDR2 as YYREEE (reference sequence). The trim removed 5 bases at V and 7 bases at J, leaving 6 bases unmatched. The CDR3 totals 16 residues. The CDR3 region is CASRQGTSGGANEQFF. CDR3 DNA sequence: TGTGCCAGCAGACAAGGGACTAGCGGGGGGGCGAATGAGCAGTTCTTC.

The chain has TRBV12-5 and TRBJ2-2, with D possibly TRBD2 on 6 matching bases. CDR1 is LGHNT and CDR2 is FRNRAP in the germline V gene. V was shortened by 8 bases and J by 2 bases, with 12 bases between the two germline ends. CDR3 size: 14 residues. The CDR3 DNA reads TGTGCTAGTAGCGGGCTTTCAAACACCGGGGAGCTGTTTTTT. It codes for CASSGLSNTGELFF.

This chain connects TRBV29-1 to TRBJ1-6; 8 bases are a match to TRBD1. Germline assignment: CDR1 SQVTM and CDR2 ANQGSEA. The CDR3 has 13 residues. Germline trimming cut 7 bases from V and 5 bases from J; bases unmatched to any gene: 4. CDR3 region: CSATTGDNSPLHF. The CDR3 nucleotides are TGCAGCGCTACGACAGGGGATAATTCACCCCTCCACTTT.

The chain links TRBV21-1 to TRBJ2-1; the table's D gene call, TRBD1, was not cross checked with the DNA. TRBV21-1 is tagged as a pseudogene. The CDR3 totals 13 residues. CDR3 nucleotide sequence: TGTGCCAGCAGCGTAGGACAGAACAATGAGCAGTTCTTC. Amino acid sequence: CASSVGQNNEQFF.

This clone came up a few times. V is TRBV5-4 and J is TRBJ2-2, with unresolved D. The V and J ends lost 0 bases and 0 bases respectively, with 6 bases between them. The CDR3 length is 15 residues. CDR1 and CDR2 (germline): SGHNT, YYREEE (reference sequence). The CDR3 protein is CASSLDRSNTGELFF. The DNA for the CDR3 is TGTGCCAGCAGCTTGGACAGATCGAACACCGGGGAGCTGTTTTTT.

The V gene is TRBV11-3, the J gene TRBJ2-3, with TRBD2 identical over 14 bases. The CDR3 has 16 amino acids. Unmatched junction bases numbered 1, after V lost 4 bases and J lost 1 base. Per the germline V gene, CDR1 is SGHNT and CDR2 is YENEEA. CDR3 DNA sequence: TGTGCCAGCAGCTCGGGACTAGCGGGAGGCACAGATACGCAGTATTTT. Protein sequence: CASSSGLAGGTDTQYF. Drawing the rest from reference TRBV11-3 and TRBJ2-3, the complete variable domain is EAGVVQSPRYKIIEKKQPVAFWCNPISGHNTLYWYLQNLGQGPELLIRYENEEAVDDSQLPKDRFSAERLKGVDSTLKIQPAELGDSAVYLCASSSGLAGGTDTQYFGPGTRLTVL.

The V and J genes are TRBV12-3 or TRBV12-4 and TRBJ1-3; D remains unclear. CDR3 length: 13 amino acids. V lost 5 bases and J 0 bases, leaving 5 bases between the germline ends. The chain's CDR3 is CASSRSSGNTIYF. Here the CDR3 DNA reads TGTGCCAGCAGTCGGTCCTCTGGAAACACCATATATTTT.

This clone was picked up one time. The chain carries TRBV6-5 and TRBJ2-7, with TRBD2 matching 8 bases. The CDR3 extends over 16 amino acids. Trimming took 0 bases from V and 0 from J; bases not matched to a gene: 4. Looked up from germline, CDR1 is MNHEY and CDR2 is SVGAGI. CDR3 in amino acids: CASSYSASGFSYEQYF. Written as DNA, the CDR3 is TGTGCCAGCAGTTACTCGGCTAGCGGGTTCTCCTACGAGCAGTACTTC.

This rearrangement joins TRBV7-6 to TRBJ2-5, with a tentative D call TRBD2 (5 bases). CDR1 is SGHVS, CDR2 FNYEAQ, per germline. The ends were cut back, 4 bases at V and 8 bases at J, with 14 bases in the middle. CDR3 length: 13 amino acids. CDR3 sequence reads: CASSSRGGRTQYF. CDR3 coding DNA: TGTGCCAGCAGCTCCCGGGGTGGGCGAACCCAGTACTTC.

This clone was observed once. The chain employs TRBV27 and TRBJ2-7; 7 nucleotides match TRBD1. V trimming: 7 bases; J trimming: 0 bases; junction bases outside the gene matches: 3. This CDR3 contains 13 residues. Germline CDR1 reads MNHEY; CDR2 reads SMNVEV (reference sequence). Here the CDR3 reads CASNRQGSYEQYF. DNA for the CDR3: TGTGCCAGCAATCGACAGGGCTCCTACGAGCAGTACTTC.